The 25 T cell receptor beta chains below come from one sample, sequenced in a study of OX40 agonist ivuxolimab in advanced cancers. The method was immunoSEQ multiplex PCR; TCRdb's version includes in-frame clones alone and lacks a portion of them. The repertoire holds about 50,000 clones, with more than 70% as singletons. The specimen was CD4+ or CD8+ T cells sorted from blood, collected in a trial of the OX40 agonist ivuxolimab. These receptors originate from an adult with an advanced solid tumor such as melanoma, head and neck, liver or kidney cancer.

This sequence joins TRBV5-4 and TRBJ1-1; D is unclear. Trimming took 3 bases from V and 1 from J, leaving 7 bases between them. The CDR3 is made up of 13 amino acids. Germline V CDR1 and CDR2: SGHNT, YYREEE (reference sequence). The DNA of the CDR3 is TGTGCCAGCAGCTACAGCCGGAACACTGAAGCTTTCTTT. Protein: CASSYSRNTEAFF.

Only one count was recorded for this clone. V is TRBV7-6 and J is TRBJ2-2; D remains ambiguous. Germline V gene data show CDR1 as SGHVS and CDR2 as FNYEAQ. The CDR3 loop spans 12 amino acids. With 7 bases removed from V and 3 bases from J, the gap between germline ends came to 6 bases. This chain's CDR3 is CASTAYTGELFF. DNA for the CDR3: TGTGCCAGCACGGCCTACACCGGGGAGCTGTTTTTT. Drawing the rest from reference TRBV7-6 and TRBJ2-2, the complete variable domain is GAGVSQSPRYKVTKRGQDVALRCDPISGHVSLYWYRQALGQGPEFLTYFNYEAQQDKSGLPNDRFSAERPEGSISTLTIQRTEQRDSAMYRCASTAYTGELFFGEGSRLTVL.

The CDR3 DNA sequence: TGTGCCAGCAGTCTATCCGGGACAGCTGTGGAAAAACTGTTTTTT. As protein: CASSLSGTAVEKLFF. This chain links TRBV2 with TRBJ1-4; TRBD1 matches 7 bases. CDR3 size: 15 residues. From germline, CDR1 is SNHLY and CDR2 FYNNEI. J lost 8 bases, V lost 5 bases, and 11 bases had no gene match.

V usage is TRBV5-1 and J usage is TRBJ2-3, with D perhaps TRBD2 (7 bases). The CDR3 loop spans 14 amino acids. Germline V lookup: CDR1 SGHRS, CDR2 YFSETQ. Trimming took off 4 bases at V and 3 bases at J, with 12 bases between the two ends. The CDR3 sequence is CASSPGGGTDTQYF. The DNA for the CDR3 is TGCGCCAGCAGCCCGGGGGGCGGAACAGATACGCAGTATTTT.

The J gene is TRBJ1-6, the V gene TRBV6-1; D not certain. The CDR3 runs to 16 residues. The V and J ends lost 1 base and 7 bases respectively, with 14 bases between them. CDR1 and CDR2 (germline): MNHNS, SASEGT. The CDR3 bases are TGTGCCAGCAGTGAAGAAAGGAGGCCCCTCAATTCACCCCTCCACTTT. Amino acid sequence: CASSEERRPLNSPLHF.

This chain connects TRBV11-1 to TRBJ2-1, with D maybe TRBD1 (6 bases). Germline CDR1 SGHAT, CDR2 FQDESV (reference sequence). The CDR3 spans 15 residues. V lost 5 bases, J lost 8 bases, and 19 bases lay in between. The CDR3 is CASSTLQGTIDEQFF. The CDR3 DNA is TGTGCCAGCAGCACCTTACAGGGTACAATAGATGAGCAGTTCTTC.

This clone was observed once. The J gene is TRBJ2-3, the V gene TRBV5-1, with 9 nucleotides matching TRBD2. Germline V gene sequence: CDR1 SGHRS, CDR2 YFSETQ. The CDR3 covers 15 residues. J lost 2 bases, V lost 4 bases, and 5 bases had no gene match. The CDR3 reads CASSLAGHDTDTQYF. The CDR3 nucleotides read TGCGCCAGCAGCCTAGCGGGGCATGACACAGATACGCAGTATTTT.

This clone was detected only once. The V and J genes are TRBV5-6 and TRBJ1-4; no firm D call. The CDR3 covers 16 residues. The germline CDR1 and CDR2 sequences are SGHDT and YYEEEE. V lost 0 bases to trimming and J lost 5 bases, with 14 bases between them. Here the CDR3 reads CASSLVSGDYNEKLFF. The CDR3 nucleotides are TGTGCCAGCAGCTTGGTCTCAGGCGACTACAATGAAAAACTGTTTTTT. Combining the CDR3 with reference TRBV5-6 and TRBJ1-4 gives the whole variable domain DAGVTQSPTHLIKTRGQQVTLRCSPKSGHDTVSWYQQALGQGPQFIFQYYEEEERQRGNFPDRFSGHQFPNYSSELNVNALLLGDSALYLCASSLVSGDYNEKLFFGSGTQLSVL.

The rearrangement joins TRBV10-2 to TRBJ2-1, with 10 positions matching TRBD2. The trim removed 2 bases at V and 9 bases at J, leaving 13 bases unmatched. Germline lookup yields CDR1 WSHSY and CDR2 SAAADI. This CDR3 is 17 amino acids long. CDR3 in amino acids: CASSEVGPSGSIGEQFF. The CDR3 nucleotides are TGCGCCAGCAGTGAGGTGGGGCCTAGCGGGAGTATTGGTGAGCAGTTCTTC.

The genes are TRBV7-9 and TRBJ1-4; D may be TRBD1 (5 bases). Germline CDR1 is SEHNR and CDR2 is FQNEAQ (reference sequence). V gave up 1 base and J gave up 10 bases, with 16 bases separating them. This CDR3 is built from 15 residues. The CDR3 DNA sequence: TGTGCCAGCAGCTTAGTCGGCAGGGAGAACGGAAAACTGTTTTTT. This sequence encodes CASSLVGRENGKLFF.

The J gene is TRBJ2-3, the V gene TRBV19; D is unclear. The CDR3 is 14 residues long. The germline V and J ends were trimmed by 3 bases and 0 bases, with 7 bases remaining between them. Germline CDR1 and CDR2: LNHDA and SQIVND (reference sequence). The CDR3 coding sequence is TGTGCCAGTAGTATGGCTCGTAGCACAGATACGCAGTATTTT. Translated: CASSMARSTDTQYF.

The rearrangement links TRBV6-1 to TRBJ1-1, with 8 bases lining up with TRBD1. After removal of 6 bases from V and 5 bases from J, the junction contained 8 bases not matched to a gene. Germline-derived CDR1 and CDR2 are MNHNS and SASEGT. The CDR3 has 14 amino acids. CDR3 region: CASRADRGGTEAFF. CDR3 DNA: TGTGCCAGCAGAGCAGACAGGGGAGGGACTGAAGCTTTCTTT.

The chain carries TRBV19 and TRBJ2-3; no reliable D call. This CDR3 comprises 15 residues. Germline CDR1 and CDR2: LNHDA and SQIVND (reference sequence). The V end was cut by 5 bases, the J end by 0 bases, with 12 bases between. CDR3 region: CASSPFGASTDTQYF. In nucleotides, the CDR3 is TGTGCCAGTAGTCCCTTCGGAGCGAGCACAGATACGCAGTATTTT.

J is TRBJ1-1 and V is TRBV7-9; 7 positions agree with TRBD1. V lost 3 bases, J lost 6 bases, and 7 bases stayed unmatched. Germline CDR1 SEHNR, CDR2 FQNEAQ (reference sequence). The CDR3 sequence is 14 residues long. The CDR3 coding sequence is TGTGCCAGCAGCTTTCAGGGGGGCCTGGCTGAAGCTTTCTTT. Translated: CASSFQGGLAEAFF.

This chain uses TRBV19 with TRBJ1-6; TRBD1 might be the D (6 bases). V lost 7 bases and J 7 bases, leaving 17 bases between the germline ends. The CDR3 is made up of 15 amino acids. From germline, CDR1 is LNHDA and CDR2 SQIVND (reference sequence). The chain's CDR3 is CASNIQGTENSPLHF. CDR3 sequence (DNA): TGTGCCAGTAACATACAGGGTACGGAAAATTCACCCCTCCACTTT.

CDR3 coding DNA: TGTGCCAGTAGTCCAACGACAGGGTGGAACTATGGCTACACCTTC. Protein sequence: CASSPTTGWNYGYTF. This chain links TRBV19 with TRBJ1-2, with 7 bases fitting TRBD1. Germline-derived CDR1 and CDR2 are LNHDA and SQIVND (reference sequence). V lost 5 bases to trimming and J lost 2 bases; unmatched junction nucleotides: 8. This CDR3 is 15 amino acids long.

This chain uses TRBV7-9 with TRBJ1-6, with 8 bases identical to TRBD1. The CDR3 extends over 12 amino acids. The ends lost 6 bases at V and 8 bases at J; junction bases unmatched: 0. Germline V gene lookup returns CDR1 SEHNR and CDR2 FQNEAQ (reference sequence). CDR3 sequence reads: CASRTGDSPLHF. The CDR3 bases are TGTGCCAGCAGGACAGGGGATTCACCCCTCCACTTT.

This chain joins TRBV19 and TRBJ1-3, with 8 positions matching TRBD1. Germline V lookup: CDR1 LNHDA, CDR2 SQIVND (reference sequence). J was trimmed by 3 bases and V by 10 bases; bases with no gene match: 8. The CDR3 is made up of 14 amino acids. The CDR3 nucleotides are TGTGCCACCTCCCGGACAGGGAATGGAAACACCATATATTTT. It encodes CATSRTGNGNTIYF.

This rearrangement joins TRBV7-6 to TRBJ2-3, with 7 bases matching TRBD2. Germline V gene data show CDR1 as SGHVS and CDR2 as FNYEAQ. CDR3 length: 14 amino acids. J lost 5 bases, V lost 1 base, and 3 bases had no gene match. The CDR3 sequence: CASSLVASGDTQYF. Here the CDR3 DNA reads TGTGCCAGCAGCTTAGTCGCTAGCGGAGATACGCAGTATTTT.

This chain connects TRBV12-2 to TRBJ1-2. TRBV12-2 is marked as a pseudogene. The length of the CDR3 is 15 residues. The CDR3 is CASRLWGLVRGNYTF. In DNA, the CDR3 is TGTGCAAGTCGCTTATGGGGACTGGTCCGCGGGAACTACACCTTC.

In its sample, this clone was seen once. The V gene is TRBV6-5, the J gene TRBJ1-5, with 10 bases that match TRBD1. Germline CDR1 is MNHEY and CDR2 is SVGAGI. J gave up 4 bases and V 5 bases, and 5 bases lay outside the gene matches. The CDR3 runs to 15 residues. The chain's CDR3 is CASSGGTGVNQPQHF. The CDR3 DNA follows: TGTGCCAGCAGTGGGGGGACAGGGGTTAATCAGCCCCAGCATTTT.

This rearrangement joins TRBV6-5 to TRBJ1-2; TRBD1 matches at 10 bases. This CDR3 spans 14 amino acids. Looked up from germline, CDR1 is MNHEY and CDR2 is SVGAGI. Trimming took 4 bases from V and 7 from J; bases not matched to a gene: 6. The CDR3 DNA is TGTGCCAGCAGTTTAGGGACAGGGGAGGGTGGCTACACCTTC. Translation: CASSLGTGEGGYTF.

The chain is built from TRBV7-8 and TRBJ1-3, with TRBD1 matching over 7 bases. Germline-derived CDR1 and CDR2 are SGHVS and FQNEAQ. The V segment lost 1 base and the J segment 5 bases; nucleotides outside the gene matches: 2. The CDR3 is 14 residues long. CDR3 in amino acids: CASSLEQGRNTIYF. The CDR3 DNA reads as TGTGCCAGCAGCTTAGAACAGGGGAGAAACACCATATATTTT.

The J gene is TRBJ2-2, the V gene TRBV27; D ambiguous. This CDR3 contains 13 residues. Trimming stripped 3 bases from V and 6 bases from J, with 8 bases between. The germline gives CDR1 MNHEY, CDR2 SMNVEV (reference sequence). The CDR3 nucleotides are TGTGCCAGCAGTTTCCAGCTCTCCGGGGAGCTGTTTTTT. The encoded protein is CASSFQLSGELFF.

The rearrangement uses TRBV5-8 and TRBJ1-4; a possible D gene is TRBD1 (5 bases). Germline CDR1 SGHTS, CDR2 YDEGEE. The CDR3 contains 16 residues. V dropped 5 bases and J dropped 3 bases, with 17 bases sitting between them. The CDR3 loop reads CASSPRARGSNEKLFF. The CDR3 nucleotides are TGTGCCAGCAGTCCTAGGGCGCGGGGCTCTAATGAAAAACTGTTTTTT. The complete variable domain, with remaining parts taken from reference TRBV5-8 and TRBJ1-4, reads EAGVTQSPTHLIKTRGQQATLRCSPISGHTSVYWYQQALGLGLQFLLWYDEGEERNRGNFPPRFSGRQFPNYSSELNVNALELEDSALYLCASSPRARGSNEKLFFGSGTQLSVL.